Sequencing of this TCR beta chain was carried out in a study of tumour-infiltrating T cells in Burkitt lymphoma. Study-wide context: Patients covered every epidemiological subtype of Burkitt lymphoma. Overall study findings and caveats: Many Burkitt lymphoma patients shared several public clonotypes.

Libraries were prepared by immunoSEQ multiplex PCR; TCRdb keeps only in-frame clonotypes and omits some of them. The sample contains around 1,200 clones, roughly 12% of which appear only once. CDR3 length equals 17 residues. V was shortened by 4 bases and J by 2 bases, with 21 bases between the two germline ends. Germline loops: CDR1 SGHDT, CDR2 YYEEEE. To note about this clone: Its antigen is still unknown.

The TCR comes from a human donor with Burkitt lymphoma. Sequenced sample: tumor tissue. The J gene is TRBJ1-1, the V gene TRBV5-6; D is unclear. CDR3 loop: CASSPRFKGPVNTEAFF. CDR3 coding DNA: TGTGCCAGCAGCCCCCGTTTCAAAGGGCCCGTTAACACTGAAGCTTTCTTT.